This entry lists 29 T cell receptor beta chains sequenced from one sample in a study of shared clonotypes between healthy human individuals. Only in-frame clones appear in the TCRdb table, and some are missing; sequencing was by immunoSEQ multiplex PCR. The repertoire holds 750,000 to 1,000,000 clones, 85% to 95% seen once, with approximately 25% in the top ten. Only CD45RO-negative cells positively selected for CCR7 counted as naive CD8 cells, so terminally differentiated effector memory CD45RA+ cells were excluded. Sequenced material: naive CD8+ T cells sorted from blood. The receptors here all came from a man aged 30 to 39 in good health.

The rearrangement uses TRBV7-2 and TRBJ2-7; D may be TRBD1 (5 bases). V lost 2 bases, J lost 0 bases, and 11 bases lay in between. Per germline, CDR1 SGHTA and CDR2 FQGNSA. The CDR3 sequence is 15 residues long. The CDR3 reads CASSLPDSGSYEQYF. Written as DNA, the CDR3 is TGTGCCAGCAGCTTACCCGACAGTGGCTCCTACGAGCAGTACTTC.

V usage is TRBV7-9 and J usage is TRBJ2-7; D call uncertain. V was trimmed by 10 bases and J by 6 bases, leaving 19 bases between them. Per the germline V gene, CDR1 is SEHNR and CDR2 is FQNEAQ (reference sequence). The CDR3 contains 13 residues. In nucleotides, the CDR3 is TGTGCCACCCATACCGTCCGAAAGGGCGAGCAGTACTTC. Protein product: CATHTVRKGEQYF.

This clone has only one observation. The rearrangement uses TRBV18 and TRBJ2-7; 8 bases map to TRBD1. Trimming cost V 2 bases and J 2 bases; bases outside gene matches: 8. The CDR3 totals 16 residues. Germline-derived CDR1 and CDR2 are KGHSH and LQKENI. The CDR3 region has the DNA TGTGCCAGCTCACCAGCCGACAGGGGCCGGACCTACGAGCAGTACTTC. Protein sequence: CASSPADRGRTYEQYF.

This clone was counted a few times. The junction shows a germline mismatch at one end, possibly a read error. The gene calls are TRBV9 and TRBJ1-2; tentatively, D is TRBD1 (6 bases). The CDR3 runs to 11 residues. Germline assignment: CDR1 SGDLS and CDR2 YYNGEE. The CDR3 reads CASSPQGTLDF. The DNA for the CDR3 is TGTGCCAGCAGCCCACAAGGGACATTGGACTTC. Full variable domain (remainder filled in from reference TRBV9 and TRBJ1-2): DSGVTQTPKHLITATGQRVTLRCSPRSGDLSVYWYQQSLDQGLQFLIQYYNGEERAKGNILERFSAQQFPDLHSELNLSSLELGDSALYFCASSPQGTLDFGSGTRLTVV.

The CDR3 sequence is CASSLGGASSYNEQFF. CDR3 sequence (DNA): TGTGCCAGCAGCCTCGGGGGGGCCAGCTCCTACAATGAGCAGTTCTTC. This chain joins TRBV7-9 and TRBJ2-1, with TRBD2 identical over 8 bases. There are 16 residues in the CDR3. The V and J ends lost 5 bases and 0 bases, in that order; junction bases with no gene match: 6. The V gene's germline CDR1 is SEHNR and CDR2 FQNEAQ (reference sequence).

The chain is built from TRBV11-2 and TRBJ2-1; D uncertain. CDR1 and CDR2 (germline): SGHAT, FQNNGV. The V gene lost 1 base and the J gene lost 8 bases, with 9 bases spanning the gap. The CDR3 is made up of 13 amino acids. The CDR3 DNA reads TGTGCCAGCAGCTTAGTAGATGCATATGAGCAGTTCTTC. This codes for CASSLVDAYEQFF.

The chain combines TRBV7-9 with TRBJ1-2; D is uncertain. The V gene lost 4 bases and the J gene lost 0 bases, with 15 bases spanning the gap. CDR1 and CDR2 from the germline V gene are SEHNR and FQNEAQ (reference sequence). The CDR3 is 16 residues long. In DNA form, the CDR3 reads TGTGCCAGCAGCTCTCACCGTGGAGGGTCTAACTATGGCTACACCTTC. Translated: CASSSHRGGSNYGYTF. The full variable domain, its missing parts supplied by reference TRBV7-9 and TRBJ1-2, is DTGVSQNPRHKITKRGQNVTFRCDPISEHNRLYWYRQTLGQGPEFLTYFQNEAQLEKSRLLSDRFSAERPKGSFSTLEIQRTEQGDSAMYLCASSSHRGGSNYGYTFGSGTRLTVV.

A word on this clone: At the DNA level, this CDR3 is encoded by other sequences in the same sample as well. The chain's CDR3 is CSVEVGQSSYEQYF. The CDR3 bases are TGCAGCGTTGAAGTGGGACAGTCTTCCTACGAGCAGTACTTC. J is TRBJ2-7 and V is TRBV29-1; TRBD1 aligns across 7 bases. The CDR3 has 14 amino acids. V trimming: 1 base; J trimming: 1 base; junction bases outside the gene matches: 4. Germline V gene data show CDR1 as SQVTM and CDR2 as ANQGSEA.

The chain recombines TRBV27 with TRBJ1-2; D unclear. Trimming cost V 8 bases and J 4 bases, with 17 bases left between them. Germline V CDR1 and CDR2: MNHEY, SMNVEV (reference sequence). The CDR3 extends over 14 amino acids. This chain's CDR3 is CASSPARQSYGYTF. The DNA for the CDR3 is TGTGCCAGCTCCCCGGCCCGGCAGAGCTATGGCTACACCTTC.

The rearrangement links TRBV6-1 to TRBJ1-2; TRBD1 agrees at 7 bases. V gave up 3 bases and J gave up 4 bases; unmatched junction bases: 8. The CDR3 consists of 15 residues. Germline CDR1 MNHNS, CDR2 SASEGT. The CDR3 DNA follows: TGTGCCAGCAGTGAGGAATACAGGGGAGGCTATGGCTACACCTTC. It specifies CASSEEYRGGYGYTF.

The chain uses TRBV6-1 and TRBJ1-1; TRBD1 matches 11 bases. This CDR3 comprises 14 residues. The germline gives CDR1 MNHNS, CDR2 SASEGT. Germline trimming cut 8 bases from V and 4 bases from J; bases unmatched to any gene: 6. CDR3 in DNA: TGTGCCAGCTCGGACAGGGGGCGCGGCACTGAAGCTTTCTTT. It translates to CASSDRGRGTEAFF.

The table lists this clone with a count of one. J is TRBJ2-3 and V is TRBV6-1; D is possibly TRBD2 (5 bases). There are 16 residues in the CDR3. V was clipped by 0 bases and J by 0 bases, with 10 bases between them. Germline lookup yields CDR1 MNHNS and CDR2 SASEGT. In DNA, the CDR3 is TGTGCCAGCAGTGAAGCGCCTCGCGGGAGCACAGATACGCAGTATTTT. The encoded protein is CASSEAPRGSTDTQYF.

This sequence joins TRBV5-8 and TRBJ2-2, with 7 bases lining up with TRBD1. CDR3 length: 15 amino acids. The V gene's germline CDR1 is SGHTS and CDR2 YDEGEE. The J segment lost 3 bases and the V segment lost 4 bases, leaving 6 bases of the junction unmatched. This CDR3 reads CASSQGVSDTGELFF. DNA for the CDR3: TGTGCCAGCAGCCAGGGGGTTAGCGACACCGGGGAGCTGTTTTTT.

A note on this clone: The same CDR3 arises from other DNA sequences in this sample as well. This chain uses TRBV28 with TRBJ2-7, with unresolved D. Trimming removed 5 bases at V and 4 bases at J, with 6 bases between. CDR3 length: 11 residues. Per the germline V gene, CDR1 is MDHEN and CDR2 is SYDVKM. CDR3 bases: TGTGCCAGCAGTCTCTATTACGAGCAGTACTTC. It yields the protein CASSLYYEQYF.

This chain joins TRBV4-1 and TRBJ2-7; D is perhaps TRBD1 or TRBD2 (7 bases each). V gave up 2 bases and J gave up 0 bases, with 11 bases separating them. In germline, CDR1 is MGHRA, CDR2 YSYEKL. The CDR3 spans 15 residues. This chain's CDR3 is CASSQQGGVSYEQYF. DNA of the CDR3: TGCGCCAGCAGCCAACAGGGGGGGGTCTCCTACGAGCAGTACTTC.

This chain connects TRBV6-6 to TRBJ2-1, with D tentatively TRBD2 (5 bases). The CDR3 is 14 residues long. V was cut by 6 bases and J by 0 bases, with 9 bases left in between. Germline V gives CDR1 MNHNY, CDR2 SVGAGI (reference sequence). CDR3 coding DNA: TGTGCCAGCAGCCAGACTAACTCCTACAATGAGCAGTTCTTC. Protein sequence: CASSQTNSYNEQFF.

The CDR3 DNA follows: TGTGCCAGCAGCTTAGTTACTAGCGCTCCTATGTCCTACAATGAGCAGTTCTTC. Amino acids: CASSLVTSAPMSYNEQFF. The chain links TRBV7-9 to TRBJ2-1, with 7 bases aligning to TRBD2. Looked up from germline, CDR1 is SEHNR and CDR2 is FQNEAQ (reference sequence). The junction had 10 bases not matched to a gene; V was cut back by 1 base and J by 1 base. The CDR3 sequence is 18 residues long.

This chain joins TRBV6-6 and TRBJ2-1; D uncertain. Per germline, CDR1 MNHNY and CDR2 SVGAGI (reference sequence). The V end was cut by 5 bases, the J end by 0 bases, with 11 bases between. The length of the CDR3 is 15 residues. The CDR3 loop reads CASSLENPSYNEQFF. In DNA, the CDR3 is TGTGCCAGCAGTCTTGAAAACCCCTCCTACAATGAGCAGTTCTTC.

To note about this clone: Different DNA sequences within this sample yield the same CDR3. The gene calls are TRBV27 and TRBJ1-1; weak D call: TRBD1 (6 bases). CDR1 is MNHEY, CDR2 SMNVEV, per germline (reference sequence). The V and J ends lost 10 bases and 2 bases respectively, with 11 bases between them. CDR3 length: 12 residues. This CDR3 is CATSGVNTEAFF. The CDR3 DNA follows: TGTGCCACCTCAGGGGTTAACACTGAAGCTTTCTTT.

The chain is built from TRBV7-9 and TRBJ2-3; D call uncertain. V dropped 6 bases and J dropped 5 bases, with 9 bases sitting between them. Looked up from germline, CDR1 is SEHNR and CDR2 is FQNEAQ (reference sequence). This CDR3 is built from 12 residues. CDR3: CASSKERDTQYF. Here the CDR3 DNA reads TGTGCCAGCAGTAAAGAAAGAGATACGCAGTATTTT.

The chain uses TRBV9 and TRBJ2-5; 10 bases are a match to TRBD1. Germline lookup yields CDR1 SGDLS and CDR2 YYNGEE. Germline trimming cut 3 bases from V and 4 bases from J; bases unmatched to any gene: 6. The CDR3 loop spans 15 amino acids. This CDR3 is CASSAGTGDGETQYF. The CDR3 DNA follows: TGTGCCAGCAGCGCCGGGACAGGGGATGGAGAGACCCAGTACTTC.

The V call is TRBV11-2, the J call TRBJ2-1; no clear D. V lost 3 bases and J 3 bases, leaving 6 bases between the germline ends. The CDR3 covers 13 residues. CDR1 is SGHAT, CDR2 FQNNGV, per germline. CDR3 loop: CASSFPDYNEQFF. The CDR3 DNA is TGTGCCAGCAGCTTCCCTGACTACAATGAGCAGTTCTTC.

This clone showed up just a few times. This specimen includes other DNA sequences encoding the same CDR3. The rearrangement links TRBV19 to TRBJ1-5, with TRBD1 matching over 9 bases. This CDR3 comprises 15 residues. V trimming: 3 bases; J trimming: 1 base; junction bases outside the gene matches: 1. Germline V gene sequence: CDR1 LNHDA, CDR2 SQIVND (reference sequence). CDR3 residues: CASSIGQGSNQPQHF. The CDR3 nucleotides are TGTGCCAGTAGTATTGGACAGGGGAGCAATCAGCCCCAGCATTTT.

The chain's CDR3 is CASSDTPNEQFF. The CDR3 coding sequence is TGTGCCAGCAGTGATACCCCTAATGAGCAGTTCTTC. The rearrangement links TRBV9 to TRBJ2-1; D not resolved. Trimming took off 5 bases at V and 7 bases at J, with 10 bases between the two ends. Germline V gives CDR1 SGDLS, CDR2 YYNGEE. CDR3 length: 12 residues.

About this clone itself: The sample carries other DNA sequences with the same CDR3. This CDR3 reads CASSLGSGSEQYF. CDR3 bases: TGTGCCAGCAGCCTCGGTTCTGGGAGCGAGCAGTACTTC. The chain employs TRBV27 and TRBJ2-7; weak D call: TRBD2 (5 bases). This CDR3 spans 13 amino acids. Per the germline V gene, CDR1 is MNHEY and CDR2 is SMNVEV (reference sequence). Between the trimmed V and J ends, which lost 6 bases and 6 bases, there was a span of 15 bases.

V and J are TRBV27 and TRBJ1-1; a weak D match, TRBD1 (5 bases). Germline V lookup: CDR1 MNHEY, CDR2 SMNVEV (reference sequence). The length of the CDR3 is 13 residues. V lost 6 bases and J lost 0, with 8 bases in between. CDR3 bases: TGTGCCAGCAGGGGGCACATGAACACTGAAGCTTTCTTT. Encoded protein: CASRGHMNTEAFF.

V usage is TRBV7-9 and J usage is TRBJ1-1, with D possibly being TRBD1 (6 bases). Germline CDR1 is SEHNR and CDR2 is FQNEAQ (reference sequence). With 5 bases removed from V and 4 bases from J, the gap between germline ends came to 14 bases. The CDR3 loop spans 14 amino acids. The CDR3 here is CASSPGGPTTEAFF. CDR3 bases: TGTGCCAGCAGCCCGGGGGGGCCGACCACTGAAGCTTTCTTT.

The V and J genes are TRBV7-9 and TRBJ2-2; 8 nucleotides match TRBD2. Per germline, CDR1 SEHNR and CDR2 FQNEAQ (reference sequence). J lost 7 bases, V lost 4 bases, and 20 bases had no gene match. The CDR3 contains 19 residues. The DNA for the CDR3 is TGTGCCAGCAGCTCCTCAATAGTGCCCGGGAGGGGGGCCATCGGGGAGCTGTTTTTT. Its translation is CASSSSIVPGRGAIGELFF.

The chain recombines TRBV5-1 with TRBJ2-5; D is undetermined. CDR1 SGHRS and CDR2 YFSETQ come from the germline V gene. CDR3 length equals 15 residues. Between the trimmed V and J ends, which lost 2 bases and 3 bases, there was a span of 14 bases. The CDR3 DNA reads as TGCGCCAGCAGCTTCTCTGCGAGGCGCGAAGAGACCCAGTACTTC. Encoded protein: CASSFSARREETQYF.